This T cell receptor beta chain was sequenced in a study of T cells in Graves' hyperthyroidism and ophthalmopathy. Broader study findings: A model of 13 V-J pairs discriminated ophthalmopathy from stable hyperthyroidism.

This clonotype was picked up a small number of times. The antigen remains undetermined. Under 3 months was the duration of disease in ophthalmopathy patients, who also had a Clinical Activity Score of at least 3 and a NOSPECS grade of at least 4. TCR beta CDR3 regions were amplified from RNA. In the first-round RT-PCR of the TCR CDR3, the HTBI primer set was used. One entry per CDR3 protein, called by TCRdb with MiXCR from the multiplex PCR reads. Among hundreds of thousands of distinct CDR3 sequences listed, about 20% were seen once. This clonotype was obtained from a man aged 40-49 years with Graves' ophthalmopathy. Material for sequencing was blood.

DNA for the CDR3: TGTGCCAGCGACGCAAGGGGAGGTGAGCAGTTCTTC. Protein: CASDARGGEQFF. This chain links TRBV19 with TRBJ2-1; D possibly corresponds to TRBD2 (6 bases). The V and J ends lost 9 bases and 9 bases respectively, with 15 bases between them. The CDR3 is 12 amino acids. The germline gives CDR1 LNHDA, CDR2 SQIVND (reference sequence).